Following are 9 T cell receptor beta chains from one sample sequenced in a study of regulatory T cells in long-lasting Graves disease. Combining iRepertoire HTBI primers with Arm-PCR of CDR3 regions, the authors built TCR beta libraries. TCRdb fed the multiplex PCR reads into MiXCR, producing one record per CDR3 protein. This table holds about 210,000 distinct CDR3 sequences, approximately 19% found once. Time point reported: newly diagnosed GD, antithyroid drugs for less than 3 months. PBMCs provided the RNA from which the TCR library was made. The same specimen was also included in a second study, on T cells in Graves' hyperthyroidism and ophthalmopathy.

The sequenced sample was peripheral blood mononuclear cells (PBMCs), obtained at new diagnosis, from a patient treated with antithyroid drugs. All receptors derive from a woman under 40 with Graves disease.

Many counts were recorded for this clonotype. The V call is TRBV6-1, the J call TRBJ1-1, with D possibly matching TRBD1 (6 bases). V was shortened by 6 bases and J by 4 bases, with 18 bases between the two germline ends. Per germline, CDR1 MNHNS and CDR2 SASEGT. This CDR3 is built from 15 residues. CDR3 in DNA: TGTGCCAGCAGACCTGGACAGCAAAGGGGCACTGAAGCTTTCTTT. The encoded protein is CASRPGQQRGTEAFF.

In its sample, this clonotype was seen many times. The chain is built from TRBV3-1 and TRBJ1-5, with unresolved D. The germline V gene encodes CDR1 LGHDT and CDR2 YNNKEL (reference sequence). This CDR3 comprises 14 residues. Trimming took 5 bases from V and 4 from J, leaving 12 bases between them. CDR3: CASSTRSGNQPQHF. The CDR3 DNA reads TGTGCCAGCAGCACTCGATCGGGGAATCAGCCCCAGCATTTT.

The chain couples TRBV19 to TRBJ2-1; 9 bases fit TRBD2. The length of the CDR3 is 15 residues. Germline V CDR1 and CDR2: LNHDA, SQIVND (reference sequence). The ends lost 3 bases at V and 5 bases at J; junction bases unmatched: 5. The CDR3 DNA sequence: TGTGCCAGTAGTATCTTAGCGGGGGAGCACAATGAGCAGTTCTTC. Amino acid sequence: CASSILAGEHNEQFF.

This chain connects TRBV9 to TRBJ1-2; tentatively, D is TRBD1 (6 bases). The germline V gene has CDR1 SGDLS and CDR2 YYNGEE. V was pared by 4 bases and J by 5 bases, with 15 bases between. The CDR3 sequence is 14 residues long. CDR3 protein: CASSPLGGLYGYTF. The CDR3, as DNA: TGTGCCAGCAGCCCACTCGGGGGGCTTTATGGCTACACCTTC. The full variable domain, its missing parts supplied by reference TRBV9 and TRBJ1-2, is DSGVTQTPKHLITATGQRVTLRCSPRSGDLSVYWYQQSLDQGLQFLIQYYNGEERAKGNILERFSAQQFPDLHSELNLSSLELGDSALYFCASSPLGGLYGYTFGSGTRLTVV.

Regarding this clonotype: A clone one base away is much larger, so this may be a read error. V usage is TRBV20-1 and J usage is TRBJ1-2; D is perhaps TRBD1 (5 bases). V was shortened by 6 bases and J by 8 bases, with 25 bases between the two germline ends. The CDR3 consists of 15 residues. Germline V CDR1 and CDR2: DFQATT, SNEGSKA (reference sequence). CDR3 in DNA: TGCAGTGCCGGAAGGACCGGGACCGCTTCGTCGGGCTACACCTTC. Translated, it gives CSAGRTGTASSGYTF.

This clonotype was recorded at least ten times. The V call is TRBV7-2, the J call TRBJ2-7; D gene uncertain. The CDR3 totals 14 residues. Trimming took 1 base from V and 6 from J, leaving 13 bases between them. The germline gives CDR1 SGHTA, CDR2 FQGNSA. DNA for the CDR3: TGTGCCAGCAGCTTAGTTGGGCAGGAAGGCGAGCAGTACTTC. Residues: CASSLVGQEGEQYF.

The rearrangement joins TRBV5-6 to TRBJ2-7; 10 nucleotides match TRBD2. In germline, CDR1 is SGHDT, CDR2 YYEEEE. V lost 0 bases and J lost 4; bases outside the gene matches: 4. This CDR3 region has 15 residues. The DNA for the CDR3 is TGTGCCAGCAGCTTGGAGAGCGGGGGGGCTTACGAGCAGTACTTC. Protein sequence: CASSLESGGAYEQYF.

The chain recombines TRBV18 with TRBJ2-6; the match to TRBD2 covers 12 bases. This CDR3 spans 19 amino acids. Trimming cost V 1 base and J 0 bases; bases outside gene matches: 4. Germline V gene data show CDR1 as KGHSH and CDR2 as LQKENI. The CDR3 reads CASSPLTGLAGSGANVLTF. Written as DNA, the CDR3 is TGTGCCAGCTCACCACTTACGGGACTAGCGGGCTCTGGGGCCAACGTCCTGACTTTC.

In this sample, this clonotype turned up many times. This chain links TRBV30 with TRBJ1-2; D remains unclear. Trimming left V 1 base short and J 6 bases short, with 12 bases between. The CDR3 consists of 13 residues. Germline CDR1 is GTSNPN and CDR2 is SVGIG (reference sequence). CDR3: CAWSDLAAHGYTF. The CDR3 bases are TGTGCCTGGAGTGACCTGGCAGCACATGGCTACACCTTC. The whole variable domain, remainder taken from reference TRBV30 and TRBJ1-2, is SQTIHQWPATLVQPVGSPLSLECTVEGTSNPNLYWYRQAAGRGLQLLFYSVGIGQISSEVPQNLSASRPQDRQFILSSKKLLLSDSGFYLCAWSDLAAHGYTFGSGTRLTVV.